These 14 T cell receptor beta chains were sequenced from one sample in a study of post-analysis software for immune sequencing data. Study conclusions and caveats: In patients, TRBV5-6, TRBV5-1 and TRBV20-1 belonged to five or six TRBV segments found more frequently than in controls.

No cognate antigen is known for these TCRs. Built from TCR beta cDNA, the libraries had unique molecular identifiers in them. TCRdb ran MiXCR on the PCR reads and lists one entry per CDR3 protein. The data hold around 260,000 distinct CDR3 sequences, with 30% to 45% observed a single time. Sequenced sample: blood. The receptors stem from a girl aged 5-17 years with multiple sclerosis.

Of note for this clonotype: A much larger clone is a single base away; this may be a read error. The V and J genes are TRBV11-2 and TRBJ1-2; D remains ambiguous. CDR3 size: 15 residues. From germline, CDR1 is SGHAT and CDR2 FQNNGV. The CDR3 DNA follows: TGTGCCAGCAGCTTAGAGGCAGGCGTCAACTATGACTACACCTTC. It codes for CASSLEAGVNYDYTF.

This clonotype was counted ten times or more. V is TRBV18 and J is TRBJ2-3; D could derive from TRBD1 or TRBD2 (5 bases each). The CDR3 contains 13 residues. Trimming shortened V by 6 bases and J by 1 base, and 8 bases separated the two germline ends. Per germline, CDR1 KGHSH and CDR2 LQKENI. Here the CDR3 reads CASSRDRTDTQYF. The CDR3 DNA follows: TGTGCCAGCTCGAGGGACCGCACAGATACGCAGTATTTT.

The genes are TRBV7-2 and TRBJ1-2; TRBD1 agrees at 8 bases. In germline, CDR1 is SGHTA, CDR2 FQGNSA. The J segment lost 4 bases and the V segment lost 6 bases, leaving 10 bases of the junction unmatched. The CDR3 is 15 residues long. For the CDR3, the DNA is TGTGCCAGCAGTCGAAAGGGTCAGGGGGCCTATGGCTACACCTTC. Amino acid sequence: CASSRKGQGAYGYTF.

This clonotype turned up a few times. This chain links TRBV4-1 with TRBJ1-1; D is unclear. The CDR3 runs 14 residues. CDR1 is MGHRA, CDR2 YSYEKL, per germline. The V end was cut by 5 bases, the J end by 4 bases, with 14 bases between. The CDR3 coding sequence is TGCGCCAGCAGCTCACGAGATGGGAGCACTGAAGCTTTCTTT. Translation: CASSSRDGSTEAFF.

Comments on this clonotype: A junction end diverges from the germline sequence, so it may reflect a read error. The chain couples TRBV5-1 to TRBJ2-5, with 7 nucleotides matching TRBD1. From germline, CDR1 is SGHRS and CDR2 YFSETQ. The CDR3 loop spans 14 amino acids. The DNA of the CDR3 is TGCACCAGCAGCGACGGGACAGTGCAAGAGACCCAGTACTTC. It translates to CTSSDGTVQETQYF.

This clonotype turned up a few times. The J gene is TRBJ1-1, the V gene TRBV6-5, with a possible D match to TRBD1 (6 bases). In germline, CDR1 is MNHEY, CDR2 SVGAGI. V dropped 6 bases and J dropped 6 bases, with 17 bases sitting between them. The CDR3 length is 14 residues. CDR3 protein: CASRLSWGGAEAFF. DNA of the CDR3: TGTGCCAGCAGGCTATCTTGGGGGGGCGCTGAAGCTTTCTTT.

This clonotype was observed many times. The rearrangement links TRBV29-1 to TRBJ2-1; 7 bases are shared with TRBD2. With V trimmed by 6 bases and J by 6 bases, 11 bases remained unmatched. Germline-derived CDR1 and CDR2 are SQVTM and ANQGSEA. CDR3 length: 14 amino acids. As DNA, the CDR3 is TGCAGCGTGGATACTGGAGGGAGGGGCAATGAGCAGTTCTTC. Translated: CSVDTGGRGNEQFF.

At least ten counts were recorded for this clonotype. This chain connects TRBV5-5 to TRBJ2-5; 10 bases fit TRBD2. V lost 2 bases to trimming and J lost 2 bases; unmatched junction nucleotides: 3. Germline V gene data show CDR1 as SGHKS and CDR2 as YYEKEE (reference sequence). This CDR3 is built from 15 residues. CDR3 region: CASSFTSGDQETQYF. CDR3 nucleotides: TGTGCCAGCAGCTTTACTAGCGGGGATCAAGAGACCCAGTACTTC.

Turning to this clonotype: This sequence may be a read error, since a much larger clone differs from it by one base. The chain combines TRBV6-1 with TRBJ2-7, with D tentatively TRBD2 (6 bases). The CDR3 contains 14 residues. V lost 5 bases and J 7 bases, leaving 18 bases between the germline ends. Looked up from germline, CDR1 is MNHNS and CDR2 is SASEGT. In nucleotides, the CDR3 is TGTGCCAGCAGTTCGGGGACTGGTTGGGGAGAGCAGTACTTC. Protein: CASSSGTGWGEQYF.

J is TRBJ2-3 and V is TRBV7-2; maybe TRBD2 (5 bases). The CDR3 runs 15 residues. Trimming cost V 6 bases and J 7 bases, with 20 bases left between them. Germline lookup yields CDR1 SGHTA and CDR2 FQGNSA. CDR3 sequence reads: CASSSGAGGQYTQYF. DNA of the CDR3: TGTGCCAGCAGTTCCGGAGCCGGCGGGCAGTATACGCAGTATTTT.

The V call is TRBV29-1, the J call TRBJ2-5; D is unresolved. V was pared by 5 bases and J by 2 bases, with 15 bases between. Germline loops: CDR1 SQVTM, CDR2 ANQGSEA. The CDR3 has 14 amino acids. Here the CDR3 DNA reads TGCAGCGTTCTCGCCGCGAGTGGGCAAGAGACCCAGTACTTC. It yields the protein CSVLAASGQETQYF.

This clonotype was seen ten or more times. The chain employs TRBV9 and TRBJ2-1; 9 nucleotides line up with TRBD2. The V segment lost 7 bases and the J segment 3 bases; nucleotides outside the gene matches: 5. CDR3 length: 14 residues. Germline lookup yields CDR1 SGDLS and CDR2 YYNGEE. As DNA, the CDR3 is TGTGCCAGCTCGGAGCGGGGGGACTACAATGAGCAGTTCTTC. Translation: CASSERGDYNEQFF.

This clonotype has more than one count but fewer than ten. The V and J genes are TRBV6-5 and TRBJ1-1; D is uncertain. The CDR3 spans 14 residues. Germline values: CDR1 MNHEY, CDR2 SVGAGI. Trimming left V 0 bases short and J 0 bases short, with 5 bases between. For the CDR3, the DNA is TGTGCCAGCAGTTACTCCAGGATGAACACTGAAGCTTTCTTT. Residues: CASSYSRMNTEAFF.

This clonotype has only a few counts. This chain uses TRBV11-2 with TRBJ1-5; 7 nucleotides align to TRBD1. Germline V lookup: CDR1 SGHAT, CDR2 FQNNGV. This CDR3 has 13 residues. V shed 5 bases and J 7 bases; nucleotides not matched to a gene: 5. As DNA, the CDR3 is TGTGCCAGCAGCCCCGGAGGGGGCCAGCCCCAGCATTTT. Amino acids: CASSPGGGQPQHF. The whole variable domain, remainder taken from reference TRBV11-2 and TRBJ1-5, is EAGVAQSPRYKIIEKRQSVAFWCNPISGHATLYWYQQILGQGPKLLIQFQNNGVVDDSQLPKDRFSAERLKGVDSTLKIQPAKLEDSAVYLCASSPGGGQPQHFGDGTRLSIL.